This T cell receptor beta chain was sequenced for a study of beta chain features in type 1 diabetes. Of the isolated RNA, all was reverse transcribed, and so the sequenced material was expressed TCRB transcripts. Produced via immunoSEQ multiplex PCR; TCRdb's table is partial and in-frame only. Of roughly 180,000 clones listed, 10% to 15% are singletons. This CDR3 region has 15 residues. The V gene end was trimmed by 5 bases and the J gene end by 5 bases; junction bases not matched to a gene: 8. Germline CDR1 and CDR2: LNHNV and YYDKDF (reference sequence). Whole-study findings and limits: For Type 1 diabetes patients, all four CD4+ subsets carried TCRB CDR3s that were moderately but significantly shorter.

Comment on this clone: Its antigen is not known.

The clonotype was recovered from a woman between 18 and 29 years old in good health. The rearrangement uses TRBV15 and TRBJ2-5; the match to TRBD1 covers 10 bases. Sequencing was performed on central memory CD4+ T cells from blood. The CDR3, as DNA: TGTGCCACCAGCTCCGGGACAGGGGCTAGGGAGACCCAGTACTTC. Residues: CATSSGTGARETQYF.